Listed below are T cell receptor beta chains from one sample, sequenced in a study of T cell responses to AZD1222 COVID-19 vaccine. The repertoire was sequenced with immunoSEQ multiplex PCR; TCRdb's copy has only in-frame clones and lacks some. Among approximately 170,000 clones, 75% to 90% were seen once, and the ten largest hold approximately 7.2%. The source was peripheral blood, collected on day 0 of AZD1222 vaccination. The origin of the receptors is an adult in good health. CDR3s include the opening cysteine and the closing phenylalanine or tryptophan. The D gene is left open where the match is weak. Part of the rows lack a size; the others show once, few, many or a class for expanded clones.

CDR3 DNA	CDR3 protein	D gene	V gene	J gene	clone size
TGTGCCAGCAGCGTAGATGGGTTTCCCGGGGAGCTGTTTTTT	CASSVDGFPGELFF	NA	TRBV9	TRBJ2-2	few
TGTGCCAGCAGCTTAGAGACCTATGGCTACACCTTC	CASSLETYGYTF	NA	TRBV7-6	TRBJ1-2	NA
TGTGCCAGCAGTTACTCGCTCCAAGAGACCCAGTACTTC	CASSYSLQETQYF	NA	TRBV6-5	TRBJ2-5	NA
TGTGCCAGCAGCCGTTTAACGGACAGGGGCTTTACGGGCTATGGCTACACCTTC	CASSRLTDRGFTGYGYTF	TRBD1	TRBV13	TRBJ1-2	NA
TGTGCCAGCAGTTTTTTGGGTGTAGATACGCAGTATTTT	CASSFLGVDTQYF	NA	TRBV12-3/TRBV12-4	TRBJ2-3	NA
TGTGCCAGCAGTCTGTGGTGGGGACAGGGCGAGGAGGCCATATATTTT	CASSLWWGQGEEAIYF	TRBD1	TRBV11-2	TRBJ1-3	NA
TGCAGTGTGGGGTCGGAGACCCAGTACTTC	CSVGSETQYF	NA	TRBV20-1	TRBJ2-5	NA
TGTGCCAGCAGACCCCGGGGGGGCACCAACACAGATACGCAGTATTTT	CASRPRGGTNTDTQYF	TRBD2	TRBV7-9	TRBJ2-3	NA
TGTGCCAGCAGCCCCGGCGGCTACAGGTCTGGGGCCAACGTCCTGACTTTC	CASSPGGYRSGANVLTF	NA	TRBV11-3	TRBJ2-6	NA
TGTGCCACCAGTGACGGAAGTCAGCCCCAGCATTTT	CATSDGSQPQHF	NA	TRBV24-1	TRBJ1-5	NA
TGTGCCAGCAGCCGAGGACAGGGCTTTACTGAAGCTTTCTTT	CASSRGQGFTEAFF	TRBD1	TRBV6-5	TRBJ1-1	NA
TGTGCCATCAGTGTACAGTGGGAGCGGGGTACGAATGAGCAGTTCTTC	CAISVQWERGTNEQFF	TRBD2	TRBV10-3	TRBJ2-1	NA
TGTGCCAGCAGCCACGACAGGGTGGCAGATACGCAGTATTTT	CASSHDRVADTQYF	TRBD1	TRBV3-1/TRBV3-2	TRBJ2-3	NA
TGTGCCAGCAGTTTCGGAGGGGCCGGGGGCTACACCTTC	CASSFGGAGGYTF	NA	TRBV27	TRBJ1-2	NA
TGTGCCAGCACTTATCGTGGTGCTGATACGCAGTATTTT	CASTYRGADTQYF	NA	TRBV4-2	TRBJ2-3	once
TGTGCCAGCAGCCAAAGGGAGAACACCGGGGAGCTGTTTTTT	CASSQRENTGELFF	NA	TRBV3-1/TRBV3-2	TRBJ2-2	once
TGCGCCAGCAGCTTGGTGGAGGGAGCGGGTGAGCAGTTCTTC	CASSLVEGAGEQFF	NA	TRBV5-1	TRBJ2-1	NA
TGCGCCAGCAGCTTGTCTCCGGTCCAGGGGGGAGAAAAACTGTTTTTT	CASSLSPVQGGEKLFF	TRBD1	TRBV5-1	TRBJ1-4	NA
TGTGCCAGCAGCCTCCCGGGACTAGCGGGGGGGCTAATACATGAGCAGTTCTTC	CASSLPGLAGGLIHEQFF	TRBD2	TRBV7-2	TRBJ2-1	NA
TGTGCCAGCAGCACCGACGAGTACGAGCAGTACTTC	CASSTDEYEQYF	NA	TRBV9	TRBJ2-7	NA
TGTGCCAGTAGTTCATCCGGGACGCGGACCTTCTATGAGCAGTTCTTC	CASSSSGTRTFYEQFF	NA	TRBV19	TRBJ2-1	NA
TGTGCCAGCAGTTTATCCAGTGTATTGGGGCTCTTGAACACTGAAGCTTTCTTT	CASSLSSVLGLLNTEAFF	NA	TRBV27	TRBJ1-1	NA
TGTGCCAGCAGCTCGGCAGGCCAACCCTACAATGAGCAGTTCTTC	CASSSAGQPYNEQFF	NA	TRBV5-6	TRBJ2-1	NA
TGTGCCAGCAGGGAGGACAGGGGCGAGCAGTACTTC	CASREDRGEQYF	TRBD1	TRBV7-9	TRBJ2-7	NA
TGCGCCAGCAGATCCGATAGGGCAGGGGGCGGGGAGACCCAGTACTTC	CASRSDRAGGGETQYF	TRBD1	TRBV4-1	TRBJ2-5	NA
TGTGCTAGTGGTTTGGTAGATGTCCCGTCGGTCGAGAGCTCCTACAATGAGCAGTTCTTC	CASGLVDVPSVESSYNEQFF	NA	TRBV12-5	TRBJ2-1	NA
TGCGCCAGCAGCCCCGGGACAGGGTACAATGAGCAGTTCTTC	CASSPGTGYNEQFF	TRBD1	TRBV4-1	TRBJ2-1	NA
TGTGCCAGTAGTATGGTCCGGGTGGGGAACACCGGGGAGCTGTTTTTT	CASSMVRVGNTGELFF	NA	TRBV19	TRBJ2-2	NA
TGTGCCACCAGCAGAGACGTCGGAGTCGGTGGAAACACCATATATTTT	CATSRDVGVGGNTIYF	NA	TRBV15	TRBJ1-3	once
TGTGCCAGCAGTTTTTCACAGGGGCACAATTCACCCCTCCACTTT	CASSFSQGHNSPLHF	TRBD1	TRBV28	TRBJ1-6	NA
TGTGCCACCAGTGAGCCCGGACAGGGTACTATCTCTGGGGCCAACGTCCTGACTTTC	CATSEPGQGTISGANVLTF	TRBD1	TRBV24-1	TRBJ2-6	NA
TGTGCCACCCGAAGAGGCCTTGAACAGCCCCAGCATTTT	CATRRGLEQPQHF	NA	TRBV10-3	TRBJ1-5	NA
TGTGCCAGCAGCTTGGCCGGGCTATCAACAGATACGCAGTATTTT	CASSLAGLSTDTQYF	NA	TRBV5-4	TRBJ2-3	NA
TGTGCCACCAGTGGGGGGGCGGCAGATACGCAGTATTTT	CATSGGAADTQYF	NA	TRBV24-1	TRBJ2-3	NA
TGTGCCAGCAGCTTCCTCGGGAATACACAAGAGACCCAGTACTTC	CASSFLGNTQETQYF	NA	TRBV11-1	TRBJ2-5	NA
TGTGCCAGCAGCCAAGCCCGGGGGGCTTCCTACGAGCAGTACTTC	CASSQARGASYEQYF	NA	TRBV3-1/TRBV3-2	TRBJ2-7	NA
TGTGCCACCAGTGATTCCCGGGACAGCACAGATACGCAGTATTTT	CATSDSRDSTDTQYF	NA	TRBV24-1	TRBJ2-3	few
TGCGCCAGCAGCTACAATAGCGGGGGGAATCAAGAGACCCAGTACTTC	CASSYNSGGNQETQYF	TRBD2	TRBV4-1	TRBJ2-5	NA
TGCGCCAGCAGCCAACAGGGAGGTCTCTACGAGCAGTACTTC	CASSQQGGLYEQYF	NA	TRBV5-1	TRBJ2-7	once
TGTGCCAGCAGCTTAGTGAGACAGGGAGAGACCCAGTACTTC	CASSLVRQGETQYF	TRBD1	TRBV7-9	TRBJ2-5	NA
TGTGCCAGCACGACCTCAGGGGGGGATTCACCCCTCCACTTT	CASTTSGGDSPLHF	TRBD1	TRBV11-1	TRBJ1-6	NA
TGTGCCATCAGTGCTGTGCTGGGACACCGAGAGACCCAGTACTTC	CAISAVLGHRETQYF	NA	TRBV10-3	TRBJ2-5	NA
TGCGCCAGCAGGGCAAGCGCGGTTGTCGACACTGAAGCTTTCTTT	CASRASAVVDTEAFF	NA	TRBV5-1	TRBJ1-1	NA
TGTGCCAGCAGCTTTACTCCGGGGACCGGCTATGGCTACACCTTC	CASSFTPGTGYGYTF	NA	TRBV5-5	TRBJ1-2	once
TGCGCCAGCAGCCAAGGGGTTGCAACTAATGAAAAACTGTTTTTT	CASSQGVATNEKLFF	NA	TRBV4-3	TRBJ1-4	NA
TGCGCCAGCAGCTTGGGGGGCAACAGGGACGGGTGGACTGAAGCTTTCTTT	CASSLGGNRDGWTEAFF	NA	TRBV5-1	TRBJ1-1	NA
TGTGCCAGCAGTGACGGGGCGACAGATACGCAGTATTTT	CASSDGATDTQYF	NA	TRBV2	TRBJ2-3	NA
TGTGCCAGCAGAGGGGCTGCTAGCTCCTACGAGCAGTACTTC	CASRGAASSYEQYF	NA	TRBV28	TRBJ2-7	NA
TGTGCCAGCAGCTTAGGCCCCGGGACAGTTGGAAACACCATATATTTT	CASSLGPGTVGNTIYF	TRBD1	TRBV11-2	TRBJ1-3	NA
TGTGCCAGCAGTCGACAGGGGCACCCGTCCTACGAGCAGTACTTC	CASSRQGHPSYEQYF	TRBD1	TRBV28	TRBJ2-7	few
TGTGCCAGCAGCTTAGATGGCGACACGTATGGCTACACCTTC	CASSLDGDTYGYTF	NA	TRBV11-2	TRBJ1-2	few
TGTGCCAGCAGCTTAGAGGGAGGATGGCAGGGTAAGTTCTTC	CASSLEGGWQGKFF	NA	TRBV11-2	TRBJ2-1	NA
TGTGCCAGCAGCTTAGCGATGCGATATAGGGACACTTTCGGAAACACCATATATTTT	CASSLAMRYRDTFGNTIYF	NA	TRBV7-9	TRBJ1-3	NA
TGTGCCAGTAGCCCGGGACTAGCGGGAGATACGCAGTATTTT	CASSPGLAGDTQYF	TRBD2	TRBV19	TRBJ2-3	NA
TGCAGCGCGACTAAGGAGGGAAACACCATATATTTT	CSATKEGNTIYF	NA	TRBV29-1	TRBJ1-3	NA